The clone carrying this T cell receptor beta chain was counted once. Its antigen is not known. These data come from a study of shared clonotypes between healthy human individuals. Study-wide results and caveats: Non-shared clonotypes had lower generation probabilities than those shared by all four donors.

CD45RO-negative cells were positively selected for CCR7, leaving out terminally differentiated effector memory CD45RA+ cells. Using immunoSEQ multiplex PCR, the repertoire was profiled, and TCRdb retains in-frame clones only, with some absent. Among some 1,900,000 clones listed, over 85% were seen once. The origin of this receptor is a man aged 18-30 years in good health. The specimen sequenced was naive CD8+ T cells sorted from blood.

The CDR3 nucleotides are TGTGCCAGCAGCTCGGGGGTAGCGGGAGTGGATACGCAGTATTTT. Translation gives CASSSGVAGVDTQYF. The chain couples TRBV5-8 to TRBJ2-3, with 9 bases that match TRBD2. CDR1 SGHTS and CDR2 YDEGEE come from the germline V gene. This CDR3 has 15 residues. J gave up 6 bases and V 3 bases, and 8 bases lay outside the gene matches.